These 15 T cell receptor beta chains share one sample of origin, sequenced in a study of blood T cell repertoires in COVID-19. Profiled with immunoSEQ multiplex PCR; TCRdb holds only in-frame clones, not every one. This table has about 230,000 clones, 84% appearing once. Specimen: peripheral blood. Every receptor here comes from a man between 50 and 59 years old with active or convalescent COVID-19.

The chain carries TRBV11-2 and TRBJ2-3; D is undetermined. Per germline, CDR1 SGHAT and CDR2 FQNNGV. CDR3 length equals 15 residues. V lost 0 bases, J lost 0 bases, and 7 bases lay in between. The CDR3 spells CASSLEDSSTDTQYF. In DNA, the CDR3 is TGTGCCAGCAGCTTAGAAGACTCTAGCACAGATACGCAGTATTTT.

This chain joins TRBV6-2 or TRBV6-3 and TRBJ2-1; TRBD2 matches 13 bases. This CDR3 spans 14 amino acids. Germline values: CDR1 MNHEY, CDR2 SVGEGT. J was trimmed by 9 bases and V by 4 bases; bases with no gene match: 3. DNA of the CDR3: TGTGCCAGCAGTTTAGGACTAGCGGGGGTTGAGCAGTTCTTC. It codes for CASSLGLAGVEQFF.

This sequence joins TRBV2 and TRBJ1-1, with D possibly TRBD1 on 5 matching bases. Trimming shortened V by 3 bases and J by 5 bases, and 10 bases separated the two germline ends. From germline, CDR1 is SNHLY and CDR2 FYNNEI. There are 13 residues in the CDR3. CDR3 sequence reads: CASSEAGWTEAFF. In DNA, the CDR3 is TGTGCCAGCAGTGAGGCAGGGTGGACTGAAGCTTTCTTT.

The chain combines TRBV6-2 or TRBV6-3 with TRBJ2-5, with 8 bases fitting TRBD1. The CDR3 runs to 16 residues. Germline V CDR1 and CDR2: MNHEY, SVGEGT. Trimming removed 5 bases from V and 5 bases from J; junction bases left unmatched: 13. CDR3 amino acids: CASSPLGQGGMETQYF. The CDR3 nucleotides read TGTGCCAGCAGTCCCCTTGGACAGGGTGGGATGGAGACCCAGTACTTC.

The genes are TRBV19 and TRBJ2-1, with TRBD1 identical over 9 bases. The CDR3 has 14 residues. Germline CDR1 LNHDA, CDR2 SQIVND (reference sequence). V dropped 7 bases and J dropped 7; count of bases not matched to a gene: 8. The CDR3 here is CASMGQGVRNEQFF. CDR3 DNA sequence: TGTGCCAGTATGGGACAGGGTGTTCGGAATGAGCAGTTCTTC.

CDR3 coding DNA: TGTGCCAGCAGTGAGGGACTTCTGGGGCCCCAGCATTTT. Its translation: CASSEGLLGPQHF. This rearrangement joins TRBV6-6 to TRBJ1-5, with D perhaps matching TRBD1 (5 bases). Germline-derived CDR1 and CDR2 are MNHNY and SVGAGI (reference sequence). The CDR3 totals 13 residues. The germline V and J ends were trimmed by 5 bases and 9 bases, with 14 bases remaining between them.

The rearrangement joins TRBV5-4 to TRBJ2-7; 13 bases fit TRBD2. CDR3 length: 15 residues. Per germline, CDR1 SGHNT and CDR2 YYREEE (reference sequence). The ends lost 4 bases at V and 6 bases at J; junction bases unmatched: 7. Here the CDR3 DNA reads TGTGCCAGCAGCCGACTAGCGGGGGGCCCGCTCGAGCAGTACTTC. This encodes CASSRLAGGPLEQYF.

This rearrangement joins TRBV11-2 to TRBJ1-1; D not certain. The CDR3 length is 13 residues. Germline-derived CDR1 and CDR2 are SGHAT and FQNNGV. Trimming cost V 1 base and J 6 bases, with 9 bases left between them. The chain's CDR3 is CASSLGPSSEAFF. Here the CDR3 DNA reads TGTGCCAGCAGCTTAGGGCCGTCTTCTGAAGCTTTCTTT.

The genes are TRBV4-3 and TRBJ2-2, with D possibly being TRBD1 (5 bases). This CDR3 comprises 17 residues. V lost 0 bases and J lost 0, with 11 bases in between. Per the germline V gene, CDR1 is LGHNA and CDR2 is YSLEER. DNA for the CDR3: TGCGCCAGCAGCCAAGATTCAGACAGCGCGAACACCGGGGAGCTGTTTTTT. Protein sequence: CASSQDSDSANTGELFF.

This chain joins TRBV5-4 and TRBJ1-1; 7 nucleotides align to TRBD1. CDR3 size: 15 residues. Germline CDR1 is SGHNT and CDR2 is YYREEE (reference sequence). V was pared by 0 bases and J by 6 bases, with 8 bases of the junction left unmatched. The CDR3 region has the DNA TGTGCCAGCAGCTTGGACAACAGGGGCGGGGCTGAAGCTTTCTTT. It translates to CASSLDNRGGAEAFF.

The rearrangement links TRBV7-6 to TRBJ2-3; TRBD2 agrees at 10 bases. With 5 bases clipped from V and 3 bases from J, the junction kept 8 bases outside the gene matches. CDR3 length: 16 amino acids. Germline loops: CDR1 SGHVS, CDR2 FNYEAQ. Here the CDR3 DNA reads TGTGCCAGCAGCCCGTCCTTAGCGGGGGGTACAGATACGCAGTATTTT. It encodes CASSPSLAGGTDTQYF.

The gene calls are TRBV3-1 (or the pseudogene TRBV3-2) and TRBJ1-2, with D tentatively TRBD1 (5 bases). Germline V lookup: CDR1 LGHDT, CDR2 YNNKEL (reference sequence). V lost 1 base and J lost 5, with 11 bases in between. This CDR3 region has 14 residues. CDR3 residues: CASSQALGTYGYTF. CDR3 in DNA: TGTGCCAGCAGCCAAGCACTGGGGACTTATGGCTACACCTTC.

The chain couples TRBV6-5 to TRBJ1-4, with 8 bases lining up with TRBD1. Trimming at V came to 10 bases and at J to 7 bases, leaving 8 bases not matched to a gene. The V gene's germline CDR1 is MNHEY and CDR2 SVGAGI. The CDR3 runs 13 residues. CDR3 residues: CATGDRGGEKLFF. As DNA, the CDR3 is TGTGCCACGGGAGACAGGGGAGGTGAAAAACTGTTTTTT.

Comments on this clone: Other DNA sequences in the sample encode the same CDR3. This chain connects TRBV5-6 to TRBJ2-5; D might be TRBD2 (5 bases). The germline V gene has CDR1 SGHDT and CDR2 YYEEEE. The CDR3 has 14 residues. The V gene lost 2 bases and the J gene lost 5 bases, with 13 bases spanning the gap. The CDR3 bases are TGTGCCAGCAGCTTAGGTCTAGCTACGGAGACCCAGTACTTC. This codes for CASSLGLATETQYF.

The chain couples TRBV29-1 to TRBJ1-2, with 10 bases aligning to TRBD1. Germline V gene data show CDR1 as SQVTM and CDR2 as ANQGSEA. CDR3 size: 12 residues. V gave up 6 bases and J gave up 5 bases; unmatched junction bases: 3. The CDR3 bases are TGCAGCGTCCCGGGACAGGGGTATGGCTACACCTTC. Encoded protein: CSVPGQGYGYTF.